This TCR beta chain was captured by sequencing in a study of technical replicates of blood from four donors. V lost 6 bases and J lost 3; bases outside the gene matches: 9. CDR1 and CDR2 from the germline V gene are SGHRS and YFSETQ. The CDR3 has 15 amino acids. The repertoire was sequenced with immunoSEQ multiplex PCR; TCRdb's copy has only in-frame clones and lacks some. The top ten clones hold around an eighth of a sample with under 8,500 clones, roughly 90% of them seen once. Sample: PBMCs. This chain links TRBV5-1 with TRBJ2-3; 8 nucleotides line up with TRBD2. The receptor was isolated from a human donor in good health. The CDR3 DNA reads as TGCGCCAGCACCCCGTTATCGGGAGGGACAGATACGCAGTATTTT. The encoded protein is CASTPLSGGTDTQYF.